This T cell receptor beta chain was profiled in a study of OX40 agonist ivuxolimab in advanced cancers. About the full investigation: The costimulatory receptor OX40 (CD134) was targeted by ivuxolimab, a fully human IgG2 agonistic monoclonal antibody. Intravenous ivuxolimab was administered to patients every 2 weeks at six dose levels: 0.01, 0.1, 0.3, 1.5, 3 and 10 mg/kg. Of the 52 patients in dose escalation, about 20 had hepatocellular carcinoma, around 15 had melanoma, 9 had renal cell carcinoma and 9 had head and neck cancer. In the dose-escalation cohort, approximately 83% of patients were male, and the mean age was roughly 60 years with a range of roughly 23 to 79. Patients were allowed to have had prior anti-PD-1, anti-PD-L1 or anti-CTLA-4 therapy, and 40% to 45% of the dose-escalation patients had been treated with checkpoint inhibitors. Three dose-escalation patients achieved partial responses, one with hepatocellular carcinoma and two with cutaneous melanoma. Peripheral TCRbeta sequencing was intended to test whether TCR sequence diversity was altered and clonal T-cell expansion was caused by ivuxolimab. The monotherapy dose-escalation portion (N of about 50 patients) of the phase I ivuxolimab trial is reported in the paper.

To sequence the TCRbeta CDR3 region, genomic DNA was isolated from the sorted cells. The immunoSEQ Assay was used to sequence the TCRbeta CDR3 regions. TCRdb retrieved this table from immuneACCESS and kept in-frame rearrangements only. Not all clones are present; in checked studies, unresolved V genes account for under half, and no reason is known for the remainder. The sample contains tens of thousands of clones, about 90% of them found a single time. The ten largest clonotypes hold about 1.3% of the sample. Patients with autoimmune disease history or receiving systemic immunosuppression were excluded from the trial. Peripheral blood for TCR sequencing was collected from all dose cohorts at baseline, on cycle 4 day 1, and on cycle 7 day 1. The samples were taken from a phase I, first-in-human, multicenter, open-label dose-escalation trial of ivuxolimab. Adults with locally advanced or metastatic head and neck squamous cell, hepatocellular, melanoma or renal cell carcinoma were enrolled in the trial. Before TCR sequencing, CD4+ T cells and CD8+ T cells were sorted from peripheral blood as separate populations.

The study at large found these results: At doses from 0.1 to 3.0 mg/kg, clonal expansion was seen in both CD4+ and CD8+ blood T cells between baseline and week 6. In partial responders in the 0.1-3.0 mg/kg groups, normalized peripheral clonal expansion was found to be among the lowest, especially among CD8+ T cells. After ivuxolimab, CD8+ T cells had more expanded clones than CD4+ T cells on average. Low levels of normalized T-cell clonal expansion were also shown by some nonresponding patients. The antigen specificity of the clonally expanded peripheral T cells was not determined.

CDR1 and CDR2, looked up from the germline V gene (reference sequence), are SEHNR and FQNEAQ. V lost 5 bases and J lost 0 bases; the stretch between them is 11 bases long. There are 16 amino acids in the CDR3, from cysteine to phenylalanine inclusive. Only CDR3 DNA remains: 48 bases, in frame from the first base. As concerns this clone: The antigen it binds to is not known. It has no much larger one-base neighbor in the sample; base qualities were not kept.

The chain is made from TRBV7-9 and TRBJ2-6; matching of 5 bases hints at TRBD2 as the D gene. Specimen: CD4+ or CD8+ T cells sorted from blood, collected in a trial of the OX40 agonist ivuxolimab. The TCR comes from an adult with an advanced solid tumor such as melanoma, head and neck, liver or kidney cancer. The CDR3 reads CASSQGLNSGANVLTF. Read as DNA, the sequence is TGTGCCAGCAGCCAAGGACTCAACTCTGGGGCCAACGTCCTGACTTTC.